The 7 T cell receptor beta chains given below trace back to one sample, sequenced in a study of T cell repertoires in ileal Crohn's disease. The time point: neoterminal ileum biopsy at postoperative endoscopy, about 6 months after surgery. The protocol was immunoSEQ multiplex PCR, while the TCRdb copy is restricted to in-frame clones and leaves out a portion. The table includes over a thousand clones, 70% to 90% detected once. The sample comprised ileal tissue. These receptors all come from an adult with Crohn's disease.

The chain combines TRBV5-1 with TRBJ1-4; D is undetermined. CDR3 size: 15 residues. Germline V CDR1 and CDR2: SGHRS, YFSETQ. Trimming removed 3 bases at V and 2 bases at J, with 11 bases between. This CDR3 is CASSSGLNTNEKLFF. CDR3 sequence (DNA): TGCGCCAGCAGCTCCGGACTCAACACTAATGAAAAACTGTTTTTT.

This clone is judged large (0.1 to 1%). The CDR3 coding sequence is TGTGCCAGCAATGGGGGCGGGGGTTTGCCCACAGATACGCAGTATTTT. Protein sequence: CASNGGGGLPTDTQYF. This sequence joins TRBV7-9 and TRBJ2-3; D possibly corresponds to TRBD2 (7 bases). Between the trimmed V and J ends, which lost 7 bases and 2 bases, there was a span of 19 bases. This CDR3 region has 16 residues. CDR1 SEHNR and CDR2 FQNEAQ come from the germline V gene (reference sequence).

The chain uses TRBV5-1 and TRBJ1-2, with a weak D call TRBD1 (6 bases). Germline assignment: CDR1 SGHRS and CDR2 YFSETQ. The V gene lost 1 base and the J gene lost 1 base, with 8 bases spanning the gap. CDR3 length: 14 residues. The CDR3 sequence is CASSLRTDNYGYTF. CDR3 bases: TGCGCCAGCAGCTTGAGGACAGATAACTATGGCTACACCTTC. The full variable domain, completed using reference TRBV5-1 and TRBJ1-2, is KAGVTQTPRYLIKTRGQQVTLSCSPISGHRSVSWYQQTPGQGLQFLFEYFSETQRNKGNFPGRFSGRQFSNSRSEMNVSTLELGDSALYLCASSLRTDNYGYTFGSGTRLTVV.

The V gene is TRBV19, the J gene TRBJ2-7, with D possibly matching TRBD1 (5 bases). The CDR3 length is 17 residues. V was cut by 3 bases and J by 2 bases, with 20 bases left in between. The germline gives CDR1 LNHDA, CDR2 SQIVND (reference sequence). Here the CDR3 DNA reads TGTGCCAGTAGTATCGGTTTTCGTGACAGCCCGGCCTACGAGCAGTACTTC. It is translated as CASSIGFRDSPAYEQYF.

This rearrangement joins TRBV6-5 to TRBJ1-2; possibly TRBD1 for D (5 bases). Deletions cut 2 bases from V and 5 bases from J, with 12 bases between. The CDR3 totals 14 residues. Germline-derived CDR1 and CDR2 are MNHEY and SVGAGI. The chain's CDR3 is CASSYQGVEYGYTF. The CDR3 DNA is TGTGCCAGCAGTTACCAAGGGGTAGAGTATGGCTACACCTTC.

The gene calls are TRBV12-5 and TRBJ2-1; tentatively, D is TRBD1 (6 bases). The CDR3 is made up of 13 amino acids. Germline CDR1 and CDR2: LGHNT and FRNRAP. The CDR3 here is CAERKTGYNEQFF. CDR3 nucleotides: TGTGCAGAGAGAAAAACAGGGTACAATGAGCAGTTCTTC.

The rearrangement uses TRBV19 and TRBJ1-1; 9 bases are a match to TRBD1. The CDR3 runs to 15 residues. V lost 5 bases to trimming and J lost 5 bases; unmatched junction nucleotides: 9. Per germline, CDR1 LNHDA and CDR2 SQIVND (reference sequence). The CDR3 here is CASSAAGTGRTEAFF. The CDR3 coding sequence is TGTGCCAGTAGTGCCGCCGGGACAGGGAGGACTGAAGCTTTCTTT.